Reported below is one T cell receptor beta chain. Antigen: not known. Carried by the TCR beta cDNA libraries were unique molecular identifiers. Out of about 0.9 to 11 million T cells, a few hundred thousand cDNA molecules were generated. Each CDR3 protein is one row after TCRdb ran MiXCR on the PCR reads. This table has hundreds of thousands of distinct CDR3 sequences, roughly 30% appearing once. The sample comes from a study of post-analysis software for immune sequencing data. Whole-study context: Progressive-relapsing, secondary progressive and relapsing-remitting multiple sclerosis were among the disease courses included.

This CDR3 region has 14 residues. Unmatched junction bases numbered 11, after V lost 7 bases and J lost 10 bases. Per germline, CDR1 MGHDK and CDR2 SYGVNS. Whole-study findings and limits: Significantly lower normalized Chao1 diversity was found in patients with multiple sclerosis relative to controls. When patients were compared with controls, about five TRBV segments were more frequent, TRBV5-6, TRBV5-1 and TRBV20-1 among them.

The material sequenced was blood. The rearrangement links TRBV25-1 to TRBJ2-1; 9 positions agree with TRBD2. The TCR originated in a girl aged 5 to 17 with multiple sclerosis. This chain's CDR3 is CASTNPGAGGEQFF. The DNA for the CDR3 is TGTGCCAGCACCAACCCAGGAGCGGGGGGCGAGCAGTTCTTC.